This TCR beta chain was sequenced in a study of human T cells and chemical hapten exposure. Study outcomes and limitations: Among expanded TCRs, significantly more large CDR3 similarity clusters formed than among controls.

Stated time point: patch test 2, 6 weeks after DPC sensitization. This sample's treatment: therapeutic diphenylcyclopropenone sensitization with weekly scalp DPC. Individual cDNA molecules each carried unique molecular identifiers attached by the library. Methods used by the authors: A per-sample median of about 95,000 TCRs was observed, with counts ranging from roughly 23,224 to 700,000. One entry per CDR3 protein results from TCRdb running MiXCR on the RACE reads. The V and J calls here are based on TCRdb, not the publication. The sample shows about 380,000 distinct CDR3 sequences, about 6.9% of them seen only once. This CDR3 has 15 residues. Germline V gene sequence: CDR1 MDHEN, CDR2 SYDVKM. The V gene end was trimmed by 5 bases and the J gene end by 1 base; junction bases not matched to a gene: 8. Worth noting for this clonotype: Its antigen is as yet unknown.

This TCR was sampled from a woman in her late teens or twenties with alopecia areata. Some clones in this sample may be carry-over from other donors' samples. V usage is TRBV28 and J usage is TRBJ2-7, with TRBD1 identical over 7 bases. The starting material was whole blood, obtained in connection with sensitization to the hapten diphenylcyclopropenone (DPC). CDR3 residues: CASSTDGTASYEQYF. The CDR3, as DNA: TGTGCCAGCAGTACCGACGGGACAGCATCCTACGAGCAGTACTTC.